Below are 18 T cell receptor beta chains sequenced from a single sample in a study of OX40 agonist ivuxolimab in advanced cancers. Repertoires were generated with immunoSEQ multiplex PCR, while TCRdb's copy carries only in-frame clones and drops some. The table lists about 73,000 clones, about 90% of them singletons. This sample comprised CD4+ or CD8+ T cells sorted from blood, obtained in a trial of the OX40 agonist ivuxolimab. These receptors originate from an adult with an advanced solid tumor such as melanoma, head and neck, liver or kidney cancer.

This chain links TRBV5-1 with TRBJ1-5; 7 nucleotides match TRBD1. V lost 5 bases and J lost 6; bases outside the gene matches: 11. Per germline, CDR1 SGHRS and CDR2 YFSETQ. The CDR3 sequence is 15 residues long. CDR3 bases: TGCGCCAGCAGTTGGGGAGGGGGCGCCGGTCAGCCCCAGCATTTT. Residues: CASSWGGGAGQPQHF.

The chain is built from TRBV11-1 and TRBJ2-1; D is perhaps TRBD1 or TRBD2 (5 bases each). CDR1 and CDR2 (germline): SGHAT, FQDESV (reference sequence). V was trimmed by 2 bases and J by 9 bases, leaving 17 bases between them. The CDR3 consists of 15 residues. The CDR3 nucleotides are TGTGCCAGCAGCTTACGGGACCTAGCCCCCCGTGAGCAGTTCTTC. As protein: CASSLRDLAPREQFF. Full variable domain (missing parts from reference TRBV11-1 and TRBJ2-1): EAEVAQSPRYKITEKSQAVAFWCDPISGHATLYWYRQILGQGPELLVQFQDESVVDDSQLPKDRFSAERLKGVDSTLKIQPAELGDSAMYLCASSLRDLAPREQFFGPGTRLTVL.

This clone has more than one count but fewer than ten. In DNA, the CDR3 is TGTGCCAGCTCGGGGATAGGGGAGAACACTGAAGCTTTCTTT. Translating it yields CASSGIGENTEAFF. The rearrangement joins TRBV19 to TRBJ1-1; weak D call: TRBD1 (5 bases). Germline assignment: CDR1 LNHDA and CDR2 SQIVND (reference sequence). CDR3 length: 14 residues. The germline V and J ends were trimmed by 9 bases and 1 base, with 15 bases remaining between them. The whole variable domain, filled in from reference TRBV19 and TRBJ1-1, reads DGGITQSPKYLFRKEGQNVTLSCEQNLNHDAMYWYRQDPGQGLRLIYYSQIVNDFQKGDIAEGYSVSREKKESFPLTVTSAQKNPTAFYLCASSGIGENTEAFFGQGTRLTVV.

This rearrangement joins TRBV2 to TRBJ2-7; 10 bases align to TRBD1. Unmatched junction bases numbered 7, after V lost 3 bases and J lost 5 bases. Germline-derived CDR1 and CDR2 are SNHLY and FYNNEI. The CDR3 is made up of 15 amino acids. The DNA for the CDR3 is TGTGCCAGCAGTGATGCCGGGACAGGGGTCCACGAGCAGTACTTC. This encodes CASSDAGTGVHEQYF.

The chain combines TRBV5-6 with TRBJ2-7; maybe TRBD1 (6 bases). The CDR3 extends over 15 amino acids. The ends were cut back, 3 bases at V and 7 bases at J, with 20 bases in the middle. Germline-derived CDR1 and CDR2 are SGHDT and YYEEEE. The chain's CDR3 is CASSWYGTPLWEQYF. The CDR3 DNA is TGTGCCAGCAGCTGGTACGGGACACCCCTCTGGGAGCAGTACTTC.

This chain joins TRBV11-2 and TRBJ2-4; the D gene could be TRBD1 or TRBD2 (5 bases each). V was cut by 3 bases and J by 5 bases, with 11 bases left in between. The germline CDR1 and CDR2 sequences are SGHAT and FQNNGV. This CDR3 is 14 amino acids long. CDR3 amino acids: CASSFNPGQNIQYF. CDR3 coding DNA: TGTGCCAGCAGCTTTAACCCGGGGCAAAACATTCAGTACTTC.

Written as DNA, the CDR3 is TGTGCCAGCAGCTTCGGCGTTACGGGACAGACTTTTCGCGAGCAGTACTTC. The encoded protein is CASSFGVTGQTFREQYF. The chain employs TRBV7-9 and TRBJ2-7; 7 bases match TRBD1. Germline V gives CDR1 SEHNR, CDR2 FQNEAQ (reference sequence). Trimming at V came to 3 bases and at J to 6 bases, leaving 17 bases not matched to a gene. The CDR3 is 17 residues long.

The genes are TRBV9 and TRBJ1-1; TRBD1 is a possible D gene (5 bases). The CDR3 spans 14 residues. V lost 7 bases to trimming and J lost 2 bases, with 15 bases between them. From germline, CDR1 is SGDLS and CDR2 YYNGEE. CDR3 protein: CASGAEFINTEAFF. CDR3 in DNA: TGTGCCAGCGGGGCGGAGTTCATTAACACTGAAGCTTTCTTT.

The chain joins TRBV19 to TRBJ2-7; D possibly corresponds to TRBD2 (6 bases). The CDR3 extends over 14 amino acids. V was clipped by 5 bases and J by 4 bases, with 15 bases between them. Germline V gene sequence: CDR1 LNHDA, CDR2 SQIVND (reference sequence). The CDR3 loop reads CASSGSGPSYEQYF. The CDR3 DNA reads as TGTGCCAGTAGTGGAAGCGGGCCTTCTTACGAGCAGTACTTC.

The rearrangement joins TRBV30 to TRBJ2-5, with D perhaps TRBD1 or TRBD2 (5 bases each). Germline V gene lookup returns CDR1 GTSNPN and CDR2 SVGIG (reference sequence). This CDR3 contains 13 residues. Deletions cut 3 bases from V and 5 bases from J, with 13 bases between. The CDR3 is CAWRKRDVETQYF. Here the CDR3 DNA reads TGTGCCTGGAGGAAACGGGACGTGGAGACCCAGTACTTC.

The chain links TRBV2 to TRBJ2-3, with D possibly being TRBD1 (6 bases). Trimming took off 1 base at V and 1 base at J, with 9 bases between the two ends. CDR1 and CDR2 (germline): SNHLY, FYNNEI. CDR3 length: 15 residues. CDR3 nucleotides: TGTGCCAGCAGTGAAGTCAGGACAGGCACAGATACGCAGTATTTT. It encodes CASSEVRTGTDTQYF.

This chain uses TRBV6-1 with TRBJ1-1, with D possibly being TRBD1 (6 bases). This CDR3 is built from 13 residues. CDR1 MNHNS and CDR2 SASEGT come from the germline V gene. The V end was cut by 5 bases, the J end by 4 bases, with 11 bases between. As DNA, the CDR3 is TGTGCCAGCAGTCTAACAGGGAGCACTGAAGCTTTCTTT. Translated: CASSLTGSTEAFF.

The chain joins TRBV10-3 to TRBJ1-3; D unclear. The ends were cut back, 9 bases at V and 0 bases at J, with 12 bases in the middle. The CDR3 has 14 amino acids. The germline V gene has CDR1 ENHRY and CDR2 SYGVKD. The CDR3 sequence is CAISASSSGNTIYF. In nucleotides, the CDR3 is TGTGCCATATCTGCTTCCAGCTCTGGAAACACCATATATTTT.

Concerning this clone itself: The sample contains more than one DNA sequence encoding this CDR3. This chain connects TRBV30 to TRBJ2-3, with a possible D match to TRBD2 (6 bases). The CDR3 runs to 14 residues. With 3 bases removed from V and 5 bases from J, the gap between germline ends came to 15 bases. Germline-derived CDR1 and CDR2 are GTSNPN and SVGIG (reference sequence). Written as DNA, the CDR3 is TGTGCCTGGAGGAAGGCTAGCGTACGAGATACGCAGTATTTT. It specifies CAWRKASVRDTQYF.

Here the CDR3 DNA reads TGTGCCAGCAGTTTCCGGGCCCGACCTGGGCTACACGAGCAGTACTTC. Translated, it gives CASSFRARPGLHEQYF. The V and J genes are TRBV27 and TRBJ2-7; no clear D. Germline loops: CDR1 MNHEY, CDR2 SMNVEV (reference sequence). With 3 bases removed from V and 5 bases from J, the gap between germline ends came to 20 bases. The CDR3 runs to 16 residues.

The chain combines TRBV27 with TRBJ1-5; 8 bases map to TRBD1. CDR3 length equals 16 residues. Unmatched junction bases numbered 5, after V lost 0 bases and J lost 4 bases. CDR1 and CDR2 from the germline V gene are MNHEY and SMNVEV (reference sequence). The CDR3 DNA is TGTGCCAGCAGTTTATCGTTTGGACAGGGTAATCAGCCCCAGCATTTT. Its translation: CASSLSFGQGNQPQHF.

The chain links TRBV18 to TRBJ2-2, with D possibly being TRBD2 (6 bases). Between the trimmed V and J ends, which lost 8 bases and 4 bases, there was a span of 14 bases. Per the germline V gene, CDR1 is KGHSH and CDR2 is LQKENI. The CDR3 consists of 14 residues. In DNA form, the CDR3 reads TGTGCCAGCCGCTTAGCGGACGGCACCGGGGAGCTGTTTTTT. It specifies CASRLADGTGELFF. Supplemented by reference TRBV18 and TRBJ2-2, the full variable domain reads NAGVMQNPRHLVRRRGQEARLRCSPMKGHSHVYWYRQLPEEGLKFMVYLQKENIIDESGMPKERFSAEFPKEGPSILRIQQVVRGDSAAYFCASRLADGTGELFFGEGSRLTVL.

Only a few counts were recorded for this clone. The chain has TRBV12-5 and TRBJ1-1; no reliable D call. Germline V CDR1 and CDR2: LGHNT, FRNRAP. This CDR3 contains 15 residues. V gave up 7 bases and J gave up 1 base, with 16 bases separating them. The CDR3 is CASAQLVWGNTEAFF. The CDR3 bases are TGTGCTAGTGCCCAACTTGTTTGGGGGAACACTGAAGCTTTCTTT. Full variable domain (outside the CDR3, taken from reference TRBV12-5 and TRBJ1-1): DARVTQTPRHKVTEMGQEVTMRCQPILGHNTVFWYRQTMMQGLELLAYFRNRAPLDDSGMPKDRFSAEMPDATLATLKIQPSEPRDSAVYFCASAQLVWGNTEAFFGQGTRLTVV.